The next 9 T cell receptor beta chains were all read from a single sample in a study of T-cell reconstitution after alpha-beta-depleted transplantation in children. Preparing the TCRbeta library involved the use of unique molecular identifiers. TCRdb re-analysed the PCR reads in MiXCR, keeping a single row per CDR3 protein. The table includes roughly 500,000 distinct CDR3 sequences, around an eighth detected once. Here the sequenced sample was PBMCs from the stem cell graft donor, taken from the stem cell graft. These receptor sequences come from a human donor who donated a stem cell graft to a child with combined immunodeficiency.

This clonotype has at least ten counts. The V call is TRBV7-3, the J call TRBJ2-1; 13 nucleotides match TRBD2. CDR3 length: 14 residues. V was pared by 5 bases and J by 7 bases, with 2 bases of the junction left unmatched. Per germline, CDR1 SGHTA and CDR2 FQGTGA. The CDR3 DNA is TGTGCCAGCAGCATACTAGCGGGGGGGAATGAGCAGTTCTTC. Its protein is CASSILAGGNEQFF. The full variable domain, its missing parts supplied by reference TRBV7-3 and TRBJ2-1, is GAGVSQTPSNKVTEKGKYVELRCDPISGHTALYWYRQSLGQGPEFLIYFQGTGAADDSGLPNDRFFAVRPEGSVSTLKIQRTERGDSAVYLCASSILAGGNEQFFGPGTRLTVL.

J is TRBJ2-1 and V is TRBV6-2 or TRBV6-3; TRBD1 might be the D (5 bases). Per germline, CDR1 MNHEY and CDR2 SVGEGT. V was trimmed by 5 bases and J by 3 bases, leaving 14 bases between them. The CDR3 sequence is 15 residues long. The CDR3 sequence is CASSPQGANYNEQFF. DNA of the CDR3: TGTGCCAGCAGTCCTCAAGGGGCTAACTACAATGAGCAGTTCTTC.

The genes are TRBV25-1 and TRBJ2-3, with 8 bases aligning to TRBD1. V was clipped by 5 bases and J by 7 bases; unmatched bases: 5. Germline V CDR1 and CDR2: MGHDK, SYGVNS. This CDR3 has 13 amino acids. The CDR3 loop is CASSNPGGNTQYF. The CDR3 DNA reads as TGTGCCAGCAGTAACCCAGGGGGCAATACGCAGTATTTT.

V gene TRBV20-1 combines with J gene TRBJ2-7; D is ambiguous. The CDR3 loop spans 13 amino acids. Trimming stripped 4 bases from V and 2 bases from J, with 12 bases between. Germline loops: CDR1 DFQATT, CDR2 SNEGSKA (reference sequence). CDR3 protein: CSAMVELPYEQYF. The CDR3 DNA reads TGCAGTGCTATGGTGGAGCTCCCCTACGAGCAGTACTTC.

This clonotype occurred many times. This chain links TRBV12-3 or TRBV12-4 with TRBJ2-2; 7 bases align to TRBD2. The CDR3 totals 15 residues. V shed 5 bases and J 8 bases; nucleotides not matched to a gene: 11. The CDR3 reads CASSLPGGEGGELFF. The DNA for the CDR3 is TGTGCCAGCAGTCTTCCGGGGGGAGAGGGGGGGGAGCTGTTTTTT.

This clonotype was counted at least ten times. CDR3 in amino acids: CASSQDIEETQYF. In DNA form, the CDR3 reads TGCGCCAGCAGCCAAGACATTGAGGAGACCCAGTACTTC. J is TRBJ2-5 and V is TRBV4-3; D unresolved. The CDR3 is 13 residues long. Trimming cost V 0 bases and J 5 bases, with 7 bases left between them. From germline, CDR1 is LGHNA and CDR2 YSLEER.

Only a few counts were recorded for this clonotype. The genes are TRBV29-1 and TRBJ1-1; D remains ambiguous. The CDR3 spans 13 residues. Germline CDR1 is SQVTM and CDR2 is ANQGSEA. Between the trimmed V and J ends, which lost 5 bases and 1 base, there was a span of 11 bases. The CDR3 DNA reads TGCAGCGTTCTGAGATTGAAGAACACTGAAGCTTTCTTT. It is translated as CSVLRLKNTEAFF.

At least ten counts were recorded for this clonotype. This chain joins TRBV7-9 and TRBJ2-2, with D unresolved. Trimming cost V 1 base and J 2 bases, with 2 bases left between them. Per the germline V gene, CDR1 is SEHNR and CDR2 is FQNEAQ (reference sequence). The CDR3 contains 13 residues. In DNA form, the CDR3 reads TGTGCCAGCAGCTTAGAAAACACCGGGGAGCTGTTTTTT. Amino acid sequence: CASSLENTGELFF.

This rearrangement joins TRBV28 to TRBJ1-4; D is unclear. V was trimmed by 3 bases and J by 3 bases, leaving 11 bases between them. Germline values: CDR1 MDHEN, CDR2 SYDVKM. The CDR3 consists of 15 residues. Here the CDR3 reads CASSLAGLPNEKLFF. The CDR3, as DNA: TGTGCCAGCAGTTTGGCAGGCCTACCTAATGAAAAACTGTTTTTT. The variable domain in full, completed from reference TRBV28 and TRBJ1-4, reads DVKVTQSSRYLVKRTGEKVFLECVQDMDHENMFWYRQDPGLGLRLIYFSYDVKMKEKGDIPEGYSVSREKKERFSLILESASTNQTSMYLCASSLAGLPNEKLFFGSGTQLSVL.